Below, 27 T cell receptor beta chains from the same sample are listed, as sequenced in a study of T cells in tuberculosis. Time point noted: new active TB diagnosis, blood taken before or within 7 days of starting treatment. Clones were sequenced by immunoSEQ multiplex PCR, and TCRdb holds only the in-frame ones, with some missing. The sample has 25,000 to 35,000 clones, approximately 90% seen once; the top ten hold 6.5% to 7%. Here the sequenced sample was PBMCs, taken at tuberculosis diagnosis. Receptors were obtained from an adult with tuberculosis.

The table lists this clone with a few counts. The V call is TRBV13, the J call TRBJ2-7; 12 bases match TRBD2. Germline V gene data show CDR1 as PRHDT and CDR2 as FYEKMQ (reference sequence). J was trimmed by 6 bases and V by 6 bases; bases with no gene match: 12. This CDR3 has 16 residues. In DNA form, the CDR3 reads TGTGCCAGCAGTATAGGCCGACTAGCGGGAGTGTCCGAGCAGTACTTC. Encoded protein: CASSIGRLAGVSEQYF.

The chain has TRBV27 and TRBJ2-1; 11 nucleotides match TRBD1. The junction had 13 bases not matched to a gene; V was cut back by 6 bases and J by 3 bases. Per germline, CDR1 MNHEY and CDR2 SMNVEV (reference sequence). The CDR3 consists of 18 residues. Here the CDR3 reads CASSTSFGQGAFYNEQFF. The CDR3 DNA reads as TGTGCCAGCAGCACCTCATTCGGACAGGGGGCTTTCTACAATGAGCAGTTCTTC.

This clone appeared once. The V gene is TRBV4-1, the J gene TRBJ2-2; 9 bases are shared with TRBD2. Trimming at V came to 7 bases and at J to 7 bases, leaving 4 bases not matched to a gene. The CDR3 length is 13 residues. The germline V gene has CDR1 MGHRA and CDR2 YSYEKL. CDR3 in amino acids: CASNAAGGGELFF. The CDR3 DNA reads as TGCGCCAGCAACGCAGCGGGAGGCGGGGAGCTGTTTTTT.

This chain joins TRBV25-1 and TRBJ1-1; D may be TRBD1 (6 bases). The germline V gene encodes CDR1 MGHDK and CDR2 SYGVNS. The CDR3 is 15 amino acids. Trimming left V 0 bases short and J 11 bases short, with 19 bases between. DNA for the CDR3: TGTGCCAGCAGTGAATATGGGGGCGGTGGCGATGGGGCTTTCTTT. This gives the protein CASSEYGGGGDGAFF. The complete variable domain, with remaining parts taken from reference TRBV25-1 and TRBJ1-1, reads EADIYQTPRYLVIGTGKKITLECSQTMGHDKMYWYQQDPGMELHLIHYSYGVNSTEKGDLSSESTVSRIRTEHFPLTLESARPSHTSQYLCASSEYGGGGDGAFFGQGTRLTVV.

This chain links TRBV30 with TRBJ2-1; 8 bases are a match to TRBD2. With V trimmed by 4 bases and J by 7 bases, 12 bases remained unmatched. The CDR3 length is 15 residues. Per the germline V gene, CDR1 is GTSNPN and CDR2 is SVGIG (reference sequence). The DNA for the CDR3 is TGTGCCTGGACTAAGATGAGCGGGAGCTCGAATGAGCAGTTCTTC. Protein sequence: CAWTKMSGSSNEQFF. The entire variable domain, with the rest obtained from reference TRBV30 and TRBJ2-1, is as follows: SQTIHQWPATLVQPVGSPLSLECTVEGTSNPNLYWYRQAAGRGLQLLFYSVGIGQISSEVPQNLSASRPQDRQFILSSKKLLLSDSGFYLCAWTKMSGSSNEQFFGPGTRLTVL.

The genes are TRBV19 and TRBJ2-7; TRBD2 aligns across 7 bases. The germline CDR1 and CDR2 sequences are LNHDA and SQIVND (reference sequence). V was clipped by 5 bases and J by 2 bases; unmatched bases: 9. CDR3 size: 15 residues. Here the CDR3 DNA reads TGTGCCAGTAGTTCTAACGGGGGGACCACCTACGAGCAGTACTTC. Translating it yields CASSSNGGTTYEQYF.

The J gene is TRBJ1-1, the V gene TRBV10-2, with D hard to call. Trimming cost V 8 bases and J 4 bases, with 8 bases left between them. The CDR3 is 11 amino acids. CDR1 is WSHSY and CDR2 is SAAADI in the germline V gene. The CDR3 nucleotides are TGCGCCAGCTCGGGGTCCACTGAAGCTTTCTTT. It specifies CASSGSTEAFF.

The chain combines TRBV19 with TRBJ2-7, with 8 bases identical to TRBD2. The CDR3 totals 15 residues. After removal of 5 bases from V and 2 bases from J, the junction contained 8 bases not matched to a gene. Germline CDR1 and CDR2: LNHDA and SQIVND (reference sequence). The CDR3 DNA reads as TGTGCCAGTAGTTTTGCGGGGGGCCCCACCTACGAGCAGTACTTC. As protein: CASSFAGGPTYEQYF.

This chain links TRBV11-2 with TRBJ2-5; D gene ambiguous. Germline-derived CDR1 and CDR2 are SGHAT and FQNNGV. The CDR3 runs 16 residues. V dropped 2 bases and J dropped 2 bases, with 15 bases sitting between them. CDR3 sequence: CASSLYPSQLQETQYF. CDR3 coding DNA: TGTGCCAGCAGCTTATATCCTTCGCAGTTACAAGAGACCCAGTACTTC.

This chain joins TRBV27 and TRBJ2-5; no clear D. The CDR3 totals 15 residues. V lost 0 bases and J 4 bases, leaving 12 bases between the germline ends. CDR1 and CDR2 (germline): MNHEY, SMNVEV (reference sequence). CDR3 protein: CASSLSWVARETQYF. The CDR3 DNA follows: TGTGCCAGCAGTTTATCGTGGGTAGCTCGAGAGACCCAGTACTTC.

V is TRBV20-1 and J is TRBJ2-3; D is unresolved. CDR3 size: 10 residues. Trimming cost V 5 bases and J 6 bases, with 6 bases left between them. From germline, CDR1 is DFQATT and CDR2 SNEGSKA (reference sequence). CDR3: CSAEHDTQYF. CDR3 in DNA: TGCAGTGCTGAGCACGATACGCAGTATTTT.

This clone has a single count. The chain carries TRBV25-1 and TRBJ1-3; D is unresolved. The CDR3 sequence is 16 residues long. Germline assignment: CDR1 MGHDK and CDR2 SYGVNS. Trimming took off 4 bases at V and 0 bases at J, with 13 bases between the two ends. The CDR3 protein is CASSAGADRSGNTIYF. DNA of the CDR3: TGTGCCAGCAGTGCGGGAGCGGACCGCTCTGGAAACACCATATATTTT.

The J gene is TRBJ2-1, the V gene TRBV4-1, with 7 bases aligning to TRBD2. This CDR3 is 16 amino acids long. The ends lost 0 bases at V and 2 bases at J; junction bases unmatched: 4. Germline lookup yields CDR1 MGHRA and CDR2 YSYEKL. The CDR3 spells CASSQDGGGTYNEQFF. In DNA form, the CDR3 reads TGCGCCAGCAGCCAAGATGGGGGGGGGACCTACAATGAGCAGTTCTTC.

The rearrangement uses TRBV2 and TRBJ1-2; 9 bases match TRBD1. Germline values: CDR1 SNHLY, CDR2 FYNNEI. This CDR3 is built from 13 residues. The junction had 5 bases not matched to a gene; V was cut back by 5 bases and J by 7 bases. In DNA, the CDR3 is TGTGCCAGCAGTTCCGGGACAGGGTTTGGCTACACCTTC. Translation: CASSSGTGFGYTF.

This clone has only one observation. V gene TRBV7-2 combines with J gene TRBJ1-2; perhaps TRBD1 as D (6 bases). Germline CDR1 reads SGHTA; CDR2 reads FQGNSA. The length of the CDR3 is 16 residues. The V and J ends lost 1 base and 2 bases respectively, with 14 bases between them. This CDR3 reads CASSLGQGKLNYGYTF. The CDR3 coding sequence is TGTGCCAGCAGCTTAGGCCAGGGGAAGTTGAACTATGGCTACACCTTC.

The V gene is TRBV4-1, the J gene TRBJ2-4, with a possible D match to TRBD1 (6 bases). There are 15 residues in the CDR3. CDR1 and CDR2 (germline): MGHRA, YSYEKL. V was shortened by 4 bases and J by 8 bases, with 18 bases between the two germline ends. The chain's CDR3 is CASSLETGRLDIQYF. CDR3 nucleotide sequence: TGCGCCAGCAGCCTTGAGACAGGCAGGTTGGACATTCAGTACTTC.

The sample holds one count of this clone. The chain employs TRBV7-2 and TRBJ2-1; D is perhaps TRBD2 (5 bases). Germline values: CDR1 SGHTA, CDR2 FQGNSA. This CDR3 has 16 amino acids. Trimming took 1 base from V and 2 from J, leaving 12 bases between them. The chain's CDR3 is CASSLVGEIAYNEQFF. The CDR3 DNA reads TGTGCCAGCAGCTTAGTCGGGGAGATTGCCTACAATGAGCAGTTCTTC.

The rearrangement uses TRBV27 and TRBJ2-7; D is perhaps TRBD1 (5 bases). Germline-derived CDR1 and CDR2 are MNHEY and SMNVEV (reference sequence). V lost 0 bases and J 13 bases, leaving 13 bases between the germline ends. CDR3 length: 12 amino acids. In DNA, the CDR3 is TGTGCCAGCAGTTTATCTGGGGCGGACCTTTACTTC. The encoded protein is CASSLSGADLYF.

The chain links TRBV5-4 to TRBJ1-4; 8 bases line up with TRBD1. CDR3 size: 17 residues. The junction had 8 bases not matched to a gene; V was cut back by 4 bases and J by 0 bases. The germline V gene encodes CDR1 SGHNT and CDR2 YYREEE (reference sequence). CDR3 nucleotides: TGTGCCAGCAGCCTCGGCAGGGGGCGAGCAACTAATGAAAAACTGTTTTTT. Its translation is CASSLGRGRATNEKLFF.

The V gene is TRBV10-2, the J gene TRBJ1-1; 7 bases are shared with TRBD1. The length of the CDR3 is 13 residues. The ends lost 8 bases at V and 4 bases at J; junction bases unmatched: 7. Germline CDR1 is WSHSY and CDR2 is SAAADI. In nucleotides, the CDR3 is TGCGCCAGCGGAAGGGGGCAGGGCACTGAAGCTTTCTTT. Translation gives CASGRGQGTEAFF.

The chain joins TRBV10-3 to TRBJ2-3, with 9 nucleotides matching TRBD1. J lost 3 bases, V lost 4 bases, and 2 bases had no gene match. This CDR3 has 14 amino acids. The V gene's germline CDR1 is ENHRY and CDR2 SYGVKD. The CDR3 region has the DNA TGTGCCATCAGTGCCGGGACAGGGACAGATACGCAGTATTTT. This gives the protein CAISAGTGTDTQYF.

The J gene is TRBJ2-7, the V gene TRBV30; 7 bases agree with TRBD1. There are 17 residues in the CDR3. Germline V lookup: CDR1 GTSNPN, CDR2 SVGIG (reference sequence). In DNA, the CDR3 is TGTGCTCTCGACCCGGGGACAGCACTGAGCTTTGCCTACGAGCAGTACTTC. Translated, it gives CALDPGTALSFAYEQYF.

The gene calls are TRBV11-2 and TRBJ2-7; 12 nucleotides align to TRBD2. The ends lost 5 bases at V and 5 bases at J; junction bases unmatched: 10. CDR1 is SGHAT and CDR2 is FQNNGV in the germline V gene. The CDR3 extends over 16 amino acids. The CDR3: CASSPQGLAGIHEQYF. CDR3 in DNA: TGTGCCAGCAGCCCCCAAGGACTAGCGGGAATCCACGAGCAGTACTTC. Drawing the rest from reference TRBV11-2 and TRBJ2-7, the complete variable domain is EAGVAQSPRYKIIEKRQSVAFWCNPISGHATLYWYQQILGQGPKLLIQFQNNGVVDDSQLPKDRFSAERLKGVDSTLKIQPAKLEDSAVYLCASSPQGLAGIHEQYFGPGTRLTVT.

The genes are TRBV27 and TRBJ1-4; D is unresolved. Germline-derived CDR1 and CDR2 are MNHEY and SMNVEV (reference sequence). This CDR3 region has 15 residues. V was shortened by 5 bases and J by 0 bases, with 10 bases between the two germline ends. The CDR3 region is CASSPYRATNEKLFF. The CDR3 coding sequence is TGTGCCAGCAGTCCATACCGAGCAACTAATGAAAAACTGTTTTTT.

The genes are TRBV28 and TRBJ2-5, with 8 bases aligning to TRBD2. Losses at the gene ends were 8 bases for V and 6 bases for J; bases not matched to a gene: 11. The V gene's germline CDR1 is MDHEN and CDR2 SYDVKM. The CDR3 loop spans 14 amino acids. The CDR3 reads CASGRAGARKTQYF. For the CDR3, the DNA is TGTGCCAGCGGAAGAGCGGGGGCCCGGAAGACCCAGTACTTC.

The CDR3 here is CASSLNGALSGNTIYF. In DNA form, the CDR3 reads TGCGCCAGCAGCTTGAATGGGGCCCTCTCTGGAAACACCATATATTTT. The chain uses TRBV5-1 and TRBJ1-3; possible D gene TRBD1, 5 bases. The CDR3 is made up of 16 amino acids. CDR1 and CDR2 (germline): SGHRS, YFSETQ. V gave up 1 base and J gave up 0 bases, with 11 bases separating them.

The rearrangement uses TRBV28 and TRBJ2-4, with 9 bases fitting TRBD1. This CDR3 region has 18 residues. V shed 7 bases, J shed 3 bases, and the junction held 16 bases outside the gene matches. Germline V CDR1 and CDR2: MDHEN, SYDVKM. CDR3 coding DNA: TGTGCCAGCAAACCTCCCCCCGGGACAGGGTTATTCAAAAACATTCAGTACTTC. Translated: CASKPPPGTGLFKNIQYF. Full variable domain (outside the CDR3, taken from reference TRBV28 and TRBJ2-4): DVKVTQSSRYLVKRTGEKVFLECVQDMDHENMFWYRQDPGLGLRLIYFSYDVKMKEKGDIPEGYSVSREKKERFSLILESASTNQTSMYLCASKPPPGTGLFKNIQYFGAGTRLSVL.